This T cell receptor (beta chain) came from a study of T cell repertoires in ileal Crohn's disease. Study summary: Median disease duration was approximately eight years; 35% to 45% smoked at surgery. About half received postoperative treatment, around 10 with thiopurines and under 20 anti-TNF. Study-wide results and caveats: Compared with non-smokers, active smokers at surgery showed more clonal expansions.

Each sample's TCRB immunosequencing used five hundred nanograms of biopsy DNA. Using immunoSEQ multiplex PCR, the repertoire was profiled, and TCRdb retains in-frame clones only, with some absent. Seen here are fewer than 10,000 clones, over 75% observed once, and the top ten hold roughly 13%. To note about this clone: Its antigen is unknown.

The source is an adult with Crohn's disease. The sample comprised ileal tissue.

The CDR3 coding sequence is TGTGCCACCAAAAGGGGACAGGGGGATTCCGGGGAGCTGTTTTTT. It is translated as CATKRGQGDSGELFF. The gene calls are TRBV9 and TRBJ2-2, with 11 bases matching TRBD1. The germline V gene encodes CDR1 SGDLS and CDR2 YYNGEE. There are 15 residues in the CDR3. With V trimmed by 9 bases and J by 6 bases, 10 bases remained unmatched.